The present T cell receptor (beta chain) was sequenced within a study of technical replicates of blood from a handful of donors. The ends lost 3 bases at V and 4 bases at J; junction bases unmatched: 5. The CDR3 is 16 residues long. In germline, CDR1 is SGHDT, CDR2 YYEEEE. The assay was immunoSEQ multiplex PCR, and TCRdb's table has in-frame clones only and misses some. The table has approximately 6,900 clones, 90% to 96% seen once; the top ten hold roughly 7.5%. The sequenced sample was PBMCs. This sequence joins TRBV5-6 and TRBJ2-3; 13 nucleotides match TRBD2. The receptor was derived from a human donor in good health. CDR3 nucleotides: TGTGCCAGCAGCTCCGGACTAGCGGGAGAGGCAGATACGCAGTATTTT. This translates into CASSSGLAGEADTQYF.